These 13 T cell receptor beta chains were sequenced from one sample in a study of shared clonotypes between healthy human individuals. Here immunoSEQ multiplex PCR was the method, and the copy in TCRdb shows in-frame clones only, minus some. There are approximately 500,000 clones in the sample; more than 75% occur only once, and 12% lies in the top ten. Sequences were obtained from PBMCs. The source is a woman aged 40 to 50 in good health. Some clones in this sample may be carry-over from other donors' samples.

The V and J genes are TRBV7-8 and TRBJ2-3; 9 nucleotides line up with TRBD2. This CDR3 region has 16 residues. The J segment lost 0 bases and the V segment lost 5 bases, leaving 6 bases of the junction unmatched. CDR1 and CDR2 (germline): SGHVS, FQNEAQ. DNA for the CDR3: TGTGCCAGCAGCAGACTAGCGGAACCTAGCACAGATACGCAGTATTTT. Residues: CASSRLAEPSTDTQYF.

As regards this clone: Other DNA sequences within the sample encode an identical CDR3. The chain recombines TRBV7-2 with TRBJ1-3, with D hard to call. The ends were cut back, 1 base at V and 0 bases at J, with 7 bases in the middle. Germline V gives CDR1 SGHTA, CDR2 FQGNSA. This CDR3 spans 15 amino acids. The DNA for the CDR3 is TGTGCCAGCAGCTTAGTTCCAGACTCTGGAAACACCATATATTTT. Its protein product is CASSLVPDSGNTIYF.

The gene calls are TRBV7-2 and TRBJ2-7; D call uncertain. V gave up 1 base and J gave up 4 bases, with 14 bases separating them. The germline CDR1 and CDR2 sequences are SGHTA and FQGNSA. The CDR3 has 15 amino acids. This chain's CDR3 is CASSLDWAAGYEQYF. CDR3 nucleotide sequence: TGTGCCAGCAGCTTAGACTGGGCGGCTGGGTACGAGCAGTACTTC.

This clone was picked up a small number of times. The chain employs TRBV30 and TRBJ2-5, with D hard to call. Germline-derived CDR1 and CDR2 are GTSNPN and SVGIG (reference sequence). This CDR3 is 14 amino acids long. Trimming pared 1 base from V and 1 base from J, leaving 10 bases between. CDR3 nucleotides: TGTGCCTGGAGTGATAGGCGCTTCCAAGAGACCCAGTACTTC. As protein: CAWSDRRFQETQYF.

The rearrangement joins TRBV7-2 to TRBJ2-7; the D is unclear. This CDR3 is 14 amino acids long. V shed 3 bases and J shed 7 bases, with 16 bases lying between them. CDR1 SGHTA and CDR2 FQGNSA come from the germline V gene. This chain's CDR3 is CASSFGQNIREQYF. DNA for the CDR3: TGTGCCAGCAGCTTTGGTCAGAACATTCGGGAGCAGTACTTC. Looking up the rest from reference TRBV7-2 and TRBJ2-7 gives the full variable domain: GAGVSQSPSNKVTEKGKDVELRCDPISGHTALYWYRQSLGQGLEFLIYFQGNSAPDKSGLPSDRFSAERTGGSVSTLTIQRTQQEDSAVYLCASSFGQNIREQYFGPGTRLTVT.

The genes are TRBV29-1 and TRBJ1-1; D unclear. This CDR3 has 10 amino acids. The V end lost 7 bases, the J end lost 4 bases, and 7 bases lay between the germline ends. Germline V CDR1 and CDR2: SQVTM, ANQGSEA. The DNA for the CDR3 is TGCAGCGCAATGGTCACTGAAGCTTTCTTT. Its protein is CSAMVTEAFF.

This chain joins TRBV25-1 and TRBJ1-2; the D is unclear. From germline, CDR1 is MGHDK and CDR2 SYGVNS. The CDR3 is 12 residues long. The V gene lost 7 bases and the J gene lost 4 bases, with 10 bases spanning the gap. As DNA, the CDR3 is TGTGCCAGCACTGACAACTTCTATGGCTACACCTTC. This encodes CASTDNFYGYTF.

This clone was observed a single time. J is TRBJ2-5 and V is TRBV18; possibly TRBD2 for D (6 bases). Germline CDR1 is KGHSH and CDR2 is LQKENI. This CDR3 has 14 amino acids. V dropped 3 bases and J dropped 1 base, with 9 bases sitting between them. CDR3 residues: CASSPKGGQETQYF. CDR3 sequence (DNA): TGTGCCAGCTCACCCAAGGGAGGCCAAGAGACCCAGTACTTC. The full variable domain, completed using reference TRBV18 and TRBJ2-5, is NAGVMQNPRHLVRRRGQEARLRCSPMKGHSHVYWYRQLPEEGLKFMVYLQKENIIDESGMPKERFSAEFPKEGPSILRIQQVVRGDSAAYFCASSPKGGQETQYFGPGTRLLVL.

The gene calls are TRBV18 and TRBJ1-1, with D possibly matching TRBD1 (5 bases). CDR1 is KGHSH, CDR2 LQKENI, per germline. Trimming shortened V by 1 base and J by 0 bases, and 9 bases separated the two germline ends. The CDR3 loop spans 15 amino acids. CDR3 loop: CASSPLVTVNTEAFF. CDR3 in DNA: TGTGCCAGCTCACCACTCGTGACAGTGAACACTGAAGCTTTCTTT. Based on the CDR3 plus reference TRBV18 and TRBJ1-1, the full variable domain is NAGVMQNPRHLVRRRGQEARLRCSPMKGHSHVYWYRQLPEEGLKFMVYLQKENIIDESGMPKERFSAEFPKEGPSILRIQQVVRGDSAAYFCASSPLVTVNTEAFFGQGTRLTVV.

The chain combines TRBV4-3 with TRBJ2-1; D is unresolved. V dropped 0 bases and J dropped 6 bases, with 9 bases sitting between them. This CDR3 is built from 14 residues. Germline V gene sequence: CDR1 LGHNA, CDR2 YSLEER. The CDR3 sequence is CASSQDWLVNEQFF. CDR3 nucleotides: TGCGCCAGCAGCCAAGATTGGCTAGTCAATGAGCAGTTCTTC.

The gene calls are TRBV29-1 and TRBJ2-1; D gene uncertain. This CDR3 contains 10 residues. V was pared by 7 bases and J by 0 bases, with 1 base between. Germline assignment: CDR1 SQVTM and CDR2 ANQGSEA. The CDR3, as DNA: TGCAGCGCCTCCTACAATGAGCAGTTCTTC. Its translation is CSASYNEQFF.

This clone was seen a few times. In DNA form, the CDR3 reads TGCAGCGTTGAAGATCCGGCCGGGAGGATACAAGAGACCCAGTACTTC. As protein: CSVEDPAGRIQETQYF. The V and J genes are TRBV29-1 and TRBJ2-5, with 7 nucleotides matching TRBD2. The CDR3 contains 16 residues. V was pared by 0 bases and J by 2 bases, with 9 bases of the junction left unmatched. Germline V lookup: CDR1 SQVTM, CDR2 ANQGSEA.

The chain is built from TRBV5-1 and TRBJ2-2; D perhaps matches TRBD1 (6 bases). V lost 3 bases and J 1 base, leaving 13 bases between the germline ends. CDR3 size: 16 residues. Germline CDR1 is SGHRS and CDR2 is YFSETQ. The CDR3 nucleotides are TGCGCCAGCAGCTCGATAGGGACACTGAACACCGGGGAGCTGTTTTTT. Encoded protein: CASSSIGTLNTGELFF.